One and the same sample provided the 2 T cell receptor beta chains below, sequenced in a study of T-cell reconstitution after alpha-beta-depleted transplantation in children. Construction of the TCRbeta library involved unique molecular identifiers. TCRdb independently ran MiXCR on the PCR reads; one entry per CDR3 protein. The repertoire holds 130,000 to 150,000 distinct CDR3 sequences, about 8.8% seen once, with 15% to 20% in the top ten. The sample here was PBMCs, mostly from graft donor cells, taken 180 days after TCRalphabeta/CD19-depleted stem cell transplant. These TCRs come from a female patient aged 2 to 10 who had a stem cell transplant for congenital amegakaryocytic thrombocytopenia, so the T cells may come from the graft donor.

The sample holds many counts of this clonotype. The chain has TRBV7-9 and TRBJ2-1; 8 bases align to TRBD2. The CDR3 consists of 15 residues. Germline CDR1 reads SEHNR; CDR2 reads FQNEAQ (reference sequence). Trimming took 5 bases from V and 4 from J; bases not matched to a gene: 7. CDR3 sequence (DNA): TGTGCCAGCAGCAGATCGAGCGGGGGTTACAATGAGCAGTTCTTC. Translating gives CASSRSSGGYNEQFF.

This clonotype has ten or more counts. The V gene is TRBV29-1, the J gene TRBJ1-1; the D is unclear. CDR1 and CDR2 from the germline V gene are SQVTM and ANQGSEA. The CDR3 totals 12 residues. Trimming took off 7 bases at V and 1 base at J, with 10 bases between the two ends. The CDR3 coding sequence is TGCAGCGCCTCTCGCGCGAACACTGAAGCTTTCTTT. It translates to CSASRANTEAFF.